A selection of T cell receptor beta chains follows, all from one sample in a study of post-analysis software for immune sequencing data. TCRdb processed the PCR reads anew with MiXCR; each CDR3 protein has one entry. Here the sample spans more than 450,000 distinct CDR3 sequences, around 31% being singletons. The sample was blood. These TCRs come from a girl between 2 and 17 years old with multiple sclerosis. The CDR3 runs from the conserved cysteine through the conserved F or W. The D gene is left open where the match is weak. Some rows have no size entry. The others give once, few or many, or a class for an expanded clone.

>-|TRBV12-3/TRBV12-4|TRBJ2-1|-
CASIAGYNEEFF
TGTGCCAGCATAGCAGGTTACAATGAGGAGTTCTTC
>-|TRBV5-1|TRBJ2-1|TRBD1
CASSSGQGPFNEQFF
TGCGCCAGCAGCTCTGGACAGGGCCCCTTCAATGAGCAGTTCTTC
>few|TRBV7-7|TRBJ2-1|TRBD1
CASSHDRANEQFF
TGTGCCAGCAGCCACGACAGGGCAAATGAGCAGTTCTTC
>many|TRBV6-5|TRBJ1-2|TRBD1
CASSRDSYYGYTF
TGTGCCAGCAGCCGGGACAGCTACTATGGCTACACCTTC
>-|TRBV21-1|TRBJ1-1|-
CASRYKQGGNTEAFF
TGTGCCAGCAGATATAAACAGGGGGGGAACACTGAAGCTTTCTTT
>few|TRBV27|TRBJ1-5|-
CASSLYRSSNQPQHF
TGTGCCAGCAGTTTATACAGGTCTAGCAATCAGCCCCAGCATTTT
>-|TRBV14|TRBJ1-6|-
CASSPPGNSPLHF
TGTGCCAGCAGCCCGCCGGGGAATTCACCCCTCCACTTT
>-|TRBV10-1|TRBJ2-1|-
CASNEGTGPGNEQFF
TGCGCCAGCAATGAGGGAACGGGGCCCGGGAATGAGCAGTTCTTC
>-|TRBV21-1|TRBJ1-6|-
CASSQGTGEAYNSPLHF
TGTGCCAGCAGTCAGGGGACAGGGGAGGCCTATAATTCACCCCTCCACTTT
>-|TRBV10-3|TRBJ2-3|-
CAISGGRGKDTDTQYF
TGTGCCATCAGTGGGGGACGGGGAAAAGACACAGATACGCAGTATTTT
>few|TRBV5-1|TRBJ1-2|TRBD1
CASSSPPGQGAHGYTF
TGCGCCAGCAGCTCCCCCCCGGGACAGGGGGCACATGGCTACACCTTC
>few|TRBV4-1|TRBJ2-7|TRBD1
CASSQLAPGQGPTTSYEQYF
TGCGCCAGCAGCCAACTAGCCCCGGGACAGGGGCCCACCACCTCCTACGAGCAGTACTTC
>few|TRBV29-1|TRBJ1-1|TRBD1
CSGGQGGGEAFF
TGCAGCGGAGGACAGGGCGGTGGTGAAGCTTTCTTT
>-|TRBV12-3/TRBV12-4|TRBJ2-1|-
CASNKRTINEPFF
TGTGCCAGCAATAAGCGGACAATCAATGAGCCGTTCTTC
>-|TRBV20-1|TRBJ2-2|TRBD1
CSASPFQGAGTGELFF
TGCAGTGCTAGCCCGTTTCAGGGGGCGGGCACCGGGGAGCTGTTTTTT
>few|TRBV20-1|TRBJ1-6|-
CSAPRQDPNNSPLHF
TGCAGTGCTCCTCGACAGGACCCCAATAATTCACCCCTCCACTTT
>-|TRBV5-1|TRBJ2-2|TRBD1
CASIPGQGATGELFF
TGCGCCAGCATCCCGGGACAGGGGGCCACCGGGGAGCTGTTTTTT
>-|TRBV10-3|TRBJ2-6|-
CAISDTGQSGANVLTF
TGTGCCATCAGTGATACAGGACAGTCTGGGGCCAACGTCCTGACTTTC
>few|TRBV12-3/TRBV12-4|TRBJ1-5|TRBD1
CASSLVLGGQGAQPQHF
TGTGCCAGCAGTTTAGTCCTGGGGGGACAGGGGGCTCAGCCCCAGCATTTT
>few|TRBV5-1|TRBJ2-5|-
CASSLAQRVQETQYF
TGCGCCAGCAGCTTGGCCCAACGGGTTCAAGAGACCCAGTACTTC
>-|TRBV20-1|TRBJ2-1|TRBD2
CSASSTSGGYNEQFF
TGCAGTGCTAGCTCGACTAGCGGGGGATACAATGAGCAGTTCTTC
>-|TRBV3-1|TRBJ1-1|TRBD1
CASSPADREWDTEAFF
TGTGCCAGCAGCCCGGCGGACAGGGAGTGGGACACTGAAGCTTTCTTT
>-|TRBV6-5|TRBJ2-2|TRBD2
CASGSGGDRTGELFF
TGTGCCAGCGGTAGCGGGGGGGATCGAACCGGGGAGCTGTTTTTT
>many|TRBV5-1|TRBJ2-1|-
CASSLADSYNEQFF
TGTGCCAGCAGTTTAGCGGACTCCTACAATGAGCAGTTCTTC
>many|TRBV12-3/TRBV12-4|TRBJ2-1|TRBD2
CASSLASGEYNEQFF
TGTGCCAGCAGTTTGGCTAGCGGGGAATACAATGAGCAGTTCTTC
>-|TRBV3-1|TRBJ2-5|-
CASSQDERDAGTQYF
TGTGCCAGCAGCCAAGACGAACGGGACGCGGGGACCCAGTACTTC
>-|TRBV12-3/TRBV12-4|TRBJ2-1|-
CASSLTAKETQFF
TGTGCCAGCAGTTTAACGGCCAAAGAGACCCAGTTCTTC
>-|TRBV6-1|TRBJ1-5|TRBD1
CASFLEGAGNQPQHF
TGTGCCAGTTTCCTGGAGGGGGCGGGTAATCAGCCCCAGCATTTT
>few|TRBV7-3|TRBJ1-2|TRBD1
CASSAPGQGGRGYGYTF
TGTGCCAGCAGCGCTCCGGGACAGGGAGGGAGAGGCTATGGCTACACCTTC
>-|TRBV20-1|TRBJ2-7|-
CSAGGHYEQYF
TGCAGTGCGGGCGGTCACTACGAGCAGTACTTC
>many|TRBV20-1|TRBJ2-3|TRBD2
CSARTLAGGIDTQYF
TGCAGTGCTAGAACACTAGCGGGGGGAATAGATACGCAGTATTTT
>many|TRBV5-1|TRBJ1-1|-
CASSVGLMNTEAFF
TGCGCCAGCAGCGTAGGGCTTATGAACACTGAAGCTTTCTTT
>-|TRBV6-1|TRBJ2-4|TRBD1
CASTFSRGPWGKNIQYF
TGTGCCAGCACCTTTAGCAGGGGGCCCTGGGGCAAAAACATTCAGTACTTC
>few|TRBV29-1|TRBJ1-2|-
CSVEGFYGYTF
TGCAGCGTTGAGGGCTTCTATGGCTACACCTTC
>few|TRBV24-1|TRBJ2-3|-
CATSEAAGLYTDTQYF
TGTGCCACCAGTGAGGCAGCCGGGCTGTACACAGATACGCAGTATTTT
>-|TRBV12-3/TRBV12-4|TRBJ1-5|TRBD1
CASSFQGESNQPQHF
TGTGCCAGCAGTTTTCAGGGGGAAAGCAATCAGCCCCAGCATTTT
>-|TRBV2|TRBJ1-5|-
CASSARGAESQPQHF
TGTGCCAGCAGTGCACGGGGGGCCGAGTCTCAGCCCCAGCATTTT
>-|TRBV3-1|TRBJ1-1|-
CASSIVMNTEAFF
TGTGCCAGCAGTATAGTGATGAACACTGAAGCTTTCTTT
>-|TRBV12-3/TRBV12-4|TRBJ2-1|-
CASRHLLANEQFF
TGTGCCAGCAGACACCTGCTAGCGAATGAGCAGTTCTTC
>few|TRBV18|TRBJ2-7|TRBD1
CASSRDREGYEQYF
TGTGCCAGCTCACGGGACAGGGAAGGGTACGAGCAGTACTTC
>-|TRBV7-9|TRBJ1-6|TRBD1
CASSLATGTGANNSPLHF
TGTGCCAGCAGCTTAGCGACCGGGACAGGCGCCAATAATTCACCCCTCCACTTT
>few|TRBV3-1|TRBJ2-1|-
CASSQVRGTNEQFF
TGTGCCAGCAGCCAAGTGAGAGGGACGAATGAGCAGTTCTTC
>few|TRBV12-3/TRBV12-4|TRBJ2-3|-
CASSPNDIITDTQYF
TGTGCCAGCAGCCCAAACGACATAATCACAGATACGCAGTATTTT
>few|TRBV7-6|TRBJ1-6|TRBD1
CASSLDAGGSPLHF
TGTGCCAGCAGCTTAGATGCAGGGGGATCACCCCTCCACTTT
>many|TRBV5-1|TRBJ2-4|TRBD2
CASSLGSGGAKNIQYF
TGCGCCAGCAGCTTGGGTAGCGGGGGTGCCAAAAACATTCAGTACTTC
>-|TRBV29-1|TRBJ2-5|TRBD1
CSVRMRQGAAETQYF
TGCAGCGTTCGAATGAGACAGGGGGCCGCAGAGACCCAGTACTTC
>few|TRBV5-1|TRBJ2-7|TRBD1
CASSNGGTGQYEQYF
TGCGCCAGCAGCAACGGGGGGACAGGGCAATACGAGCAGTACTTC
>-|TRBV3-1|TRBJ2-3|-
CASSPASDRTDTQYF
TGTGCCAGCAGCCCAGCTAGCGATCGCACAGATACGCAGTATTTT
>-|TRBV3-1|TRBJ2-1|TRBD2
CASSLTSGARSYNEQFF
TGTGCCAGCAGCCTCACTAGCGGGGCCCGCTCCTACAATGAGCAGTTCTTC
>-|TRBV5-1|TRBJ1-5|-
CASSLAGFDYQPQHF
TGCGCCAGCAGCTTGGCGGGGTTCGATTACCAGCCCCAGCATTTT
>-|TRBV20-1|TRBJ1-4|-
CSAPDGPNEKLFF
TGCAGTGCCCCGGACGGTCCTAATGAAAAACTGTTTTTT
>few|TRBV18|TRBJ1-4|-
CASSPHVDEKLFF
TGTGCCAGCTCACCACATGTAGATGAAAAACTGTTTTTT
>few|TRBV9|TRBJ1-2|-
CASSALRGYGYTF
TGTGCCAGCAGCGCCCTTAGGGGCTATGGCTACACCTTC
>-|TRBV7-2|TRBJ2-1|-
CASSRTLNNEQFF
TGTGCCAGCAGCCGAACTCTTAACAATGAGCAGTTCTTC
>-|TRBV5-1|TRBJ2-7|-
CASCPTASSYEQYF
TGCGCCAGCTGCCCCACTGCAAGCTCCTACGAGCAGTACTTC
>-|TRBV20-1|TRBJ1-6|-
CSARWQGDGGSPLHF
TGCAGTGCTAGATGGCAGGGCGATGGAGGATCACCCCTCCACTTT
>few|TRBV13|TRBJ2-7|TRBD2
CASSARGGRDEQYF
TGTGCCAGCAGCGCGCGGGGGGGCAGGGACGAGCAGTACTTC
>many|TRBV12-3/TRBV12-4|TRBJ1-2|TRBD1
CASSLELLDRGRNYGYTF
TGTGCCAGCAGTTTAGAGCTTCTCGACAGGGGAAGGAACTATGGCTACACCTTC
>-|TRBV10-3|TRBJ1-4|-
CATRGDEKLFF
TGTGCCACCCGGGGGGACGAAAAACTGTTTTTT